What follows are 20 T cell receptor beta chains derived from one specimen sequenced in a study of read filtering for tumor transcriptome and immune sequencing. Molecular barcoded adaptors covering alpha/delta and beta/gamma chains were used on roughly 400 ng RNA. Via MiXCR, TCRdb re-called the reads, giving one row per CDR3 protein. Among more than 45,000 distinct CDR3 sequences listed, 10% to 15% were seen once. Sequencing was done on a sample of a population of CD138-negative cells sorted from bone marrow. The receptors originated from a donor over 35 with multiple myeloma.

Points on this clonotype: This clone may be a read error of a much larger clone one base away. This likely comes from a read error, as the CDR3 has no conserved phenylalanine or tryptophan at its end. The chain uses TRBV7-3 and TRBJ2-1, with D perhaps TRBD2 (5 bases). CDR1 is SGHTA, CDR2 FQGTGA, per germline. Trimming cost V 5 bases and J 8 bases, with 13 bases left between them. The length of the CDR3 is 13 residues. DNA of the CDR3: TGTGCCAGCAGCAGACTAATTCTCCATGAGCAGTTCTCC. Translating it yields CASSRLILHEQFS.

This clonotype appeared many times. The V call is TRBV6-6, the J call TRBJ1-1; D is unclear. The ends were cut back, 6 bases at V and 1 base at J, with 9 bases in the middle. Looked up from germline, CDR1 is MNHNY and CDR2 is SVGAGI (reference sequence). The CDR3 spans 13 residues. In nucleotides, the CDR3 is TGTGCCAGCAGCCCCACACCGAACACTGAAGCTTTCTTT. It specifies CASSPTPNTEAFF.

This clonotype was seen at least ten times. The CDR3 loop reads CASSLPSQTIYNEQFF. Written as DNA, the CDR3 is TGCGCCAGCAGCCTGCCGTCGCAGACCATATACAATGAGCAGTTCTTC. The chain carries TRBV4-1 and TRBJ2-1; D unresolved. The germline V gene encodes CDR1 MGHRA and CDR2 YSYEKL. Trimming took off 4 bases at V and 4 bases at J, with 17 bases between the two ends. CDR3 length: 16 amino acids.

This clonotype showed up many times. The chain combines TRBV9 with TRBJ2-5; D might be TRBD2 (5 bases). The CDR3 is made up of 14 amino acids. CDR1 SGDLS and CDR2 YYNGEE come from the germline V gene. Trimming shortened V by 7 bases and J by 4 bases, and 17 bases separated the two germline ends. CDR3 nucleotides: TGTGCCAGCGCTGGCGAGGGAATAAGAGAGACCCAGTACTTC. Translating gives CASAGEGIRETQYF.

This clonotype was detected many times. CDR3 nucleotide sequence: TGTGCCAGCACCTTCCAAGGGGGGAAAGAGACCCAGTACTTC. This sequence encodes CASTFQGGKETQYF. The genes are TRBV18 and TRBJ2-5; TRBD1 or TRBD2 may be the D gene (6 bases each). Between the trimmed V and J ends, which lost 8 bases and 3 bases, there was a span of 16 bases. Germline V gene sequence: CDR1 KGHSH, CDR2 LQKENI. The length of the CDR3 is 14 residues.

At least ten counts were recorded for this clonotype. The chain has TRBV20-1 and TRBJ2-3, with 8 nucleotides matching TRBD1. Germline CDR1 reads DFQATT; CDR2 reads SNEGSKA (reference sequence). The CDR3 runs 14 residues. V shed 3 bases, J shed 1 base, and the junction held 3 bases outside the gene matches. The CDR3 spells CSASSGQGTDTQYF. CDR3 DNA sequence: TGCAGTGCTAGTTCGGGACAGGGCACAGATACGCAGTATTTT.

With respect to this clonotype: This may be a read error, as it is one base from a much larger clone. This chain connects TRBV9 to TRBJ1-1; the D gene is possibly TRBD1 (5 bases). This CDR3 is built from 13 residues. Germline values: CDR1 SGDLS, CDR2 YYNGEE. The CDR3 sequence is CASSGEWGTEALF. For the CDR3, the DNA is TGTGCCAGCAGCGGAGAATGGGGCACTGAAGCTCTCTTT. The full variable domain, rest sourced from reference TRBV9 and TRBJ1-1, is DSGVTQTPKHLITATGQRVTLRCSPRSGDLSVYWYQQSLDQGLQFLIQYYNGEERAKGNILERFSAQQFPDLHSELNLSSLELGDSALYFCASSGEWGTEALFGQGTRLTVV.

In its sample, this clonotype was seen many times. The gene calls are TRBV20-1 and TRBJ1-5, with D tentatively TRBD1 (6 bases). The CDR3 consists of 15 residues. Trimming pared 3 bases from V and 6 bases from J, leaving 18 bases between. Germline V gene data show CDR1 as DFQATT and CDR2 as SNEGSKA (reference sequence). The CDR3 here is CSASGLQGGFQPQHF. For the CDR3, the DNA is TGCAGTGCTAGTGGGTTACAGGGTGGTTTTCAGCCCCAGCATTTT.

This clonotype has ten or more counts. The rearrangement uses TRBV2 and TRBJ1-2; D not certain. Trimming removed 5 bases from V and 0 bases from J, with 13 bases in between. Germline CDR1 and CDR2: SNHLY and FYNNEI. The CDR3 runs to 15 residues. As DNA, the CDR3 is TGTGCCAGCAGTCTATTGACACAAGCTAACTATGGCTACACCTTC. Residues: CASSLLTQANYGYTF.

This clonotype was counted ten times or more. This chain joins TRBV10-1 and TRBJ2-5; D may correspond to TRBD1 or TRBD2 (5 bases each). The V and J ends lost 6 bases and 5 bases respectively, with 16 bases between them. The CDR3 contains 14 residues. Per the germline V gene, CDR1 is WNHNN and CDR2 is SYGVQD (reference sequence). The CDR3: CASSSAGRGETQYF. The CDR3 bases are TGCGCCAGCAGCTCTGCAGGGCGCGGGGAGACCCAGTACTTC.

This clonotype has a count of ten or more. The CDR3 region has the DNA TGTGCCAGCAGCCCCCGCGGGATGAACACTGAAGCTTTCTTT. It codes for CASSPRGMNTEAFF. This chain joins TRBV5-6 and TRBJ1-1, with unresolved D. V was pared by 4 bases and J by 0 bases, with 10 bases between. The CDR3 is 14 residues long. Germline values: CDR1 SGHDT, CDR2 YYEEEE.

This clonotype has ten or more counts. The chain has TRBV10-3 and TRBJ2-3; perhaps TRBD1 as D (6 bases). The CDR3 contains 15 residues. Trimming pared 3 bases from V and 1 base from J, leaving 11 bases between. Germline V lookup: CDR1 ENHRY, CDR2 SYGVKD. The CDR3 region is CAISENGQRTDTQYF. DNA for the CDR3: TGTGCCATCAGTGAAAATGGACAGCGCACAGATACGCAGTATTTT.

This clonotype was counted at least ten times. The gene calls are TRBV2 and TRBJ1-1, with TRBD1 matching over 10 bases. CDR1 and CDR2 (germline): SNHLY, FYNNEI. This CDR3 comprises 17 residues. V lost 5 bases and J lost 4; bases outside the gene matches: 13. CDR3 protein: CASSRDRGPVGGTEAFF. CDR3 sequence (DNA): TGTGCCAGCAGTCGGGACAGGGGACCCGTGGGGGGCACTGAAGCTTTCTTT.

In this sample, this clonotype turned up many times. The V and J genes are TRBV5-1 and TRBJ1-5; D is unclear. The CDR3 is 14 residues long. The germline gives CDR1 SGHRS, CDR2 YFSETQ. The V end was cut by 0 bases, the J end by 3 bases, with 7 bases between. CDR3 protein: CASSLEGYNQPQHF. The DNA for the CDR3 is TGCGCCAGCAGCTTGGAAGGGTACAATCAGCCCCAGCATTTT.

Points on this clonotype: This clone may be a read error of a much larger clone one base away. The V gene is TRBV20-1, the J gene TRBJ1-5; D is unresolved. Germline V lookup: CDR1 DFQATT, CDR2 SNEGSKA (reference sequence). This CDR3 is 12 amino acids long. The CDR3 region has the DNA TGCTGTGCTAGATACGCCGAGAGGCCCCAGCATTTT. Amino acid sequence: CCARYAERPQHF.

This clonotype was found many times. The J gene is TRBJ2-1, the V gene TRBV21-1; the table assigns TRBD2, which was not confirmed against the DNA. TRBV21-1 is termed a pseudogene. This CDR3 has 20 amino acids. CDR3 bases: TGTGCCAGCAGCAAAGGAGGACTAGCGGGGGCTAAAAGCTCCTACAATGAGCAGTTCTTC. It codes for CASSKGGLAGAKSSYNEQFF.

This clonotype was recorded many times. The rearrangement links TRBV7-9 to TRBJ1-1, with D possibly matching TRBD1 (6 bases). The germline V and J ends were trimmed by 5 bases and 6 bases, with 16 bases remaining between them. Germline values: CDR1 SEHNR, CDR2 FQNEAQ (reference sequence). The CDR3 runs 14 residues. The CDR3 reads CASSRGGIWAEAFF. The DNA for the CDR3 is TGTGCCAGCAGCCGAGGGGGAATTTGGGCTGAAGCTTTCTTT.

This clonotype showed up many times. V and J are TRBV24-1 and TRBJ1-4; 8 bases map to TRBD1. The CDR3 is 16 amino acids. Trimming removed 4 bases from V and 7 bases from J; junction bases left unmatched: 10. Germline lookup yields CDR1 KGHDR and CDR2 SFDVKD. The CDR3 reads CATSEGPEGTGEKLFF. The CDR3 DNA reads TGTGCCACCAGTGAAGGACCGGAGGGGACAGGTGAAAAACTGTTTTTT.

This clonotype was detected ten times or more. V is TRBV19 and J is TRBJ1-5, with D unclear. V was trimmed by 2 bases and J by 3 bases, leaving 8 bases between them. CDR3 length equals 14 residues. The germline gives CDR1 LNHDA, CDR2 SQIVND (reference sequence). This CDR3 reads CASSIQRYNQPQHF. DNA of the CDR3: TGTGCCAGTAGTATACAACGGTACAATCAGCCCCAGCATTTT.

There are many counts of this clonotype. The chain has TRBV6-5 and TRBJ1-2; the D gene is possibly TRBD1 (6 bases). Trimming pared 5 bases from V and 3 bases from J, leaving 10 bases between. CDR3 length: 13 residues. CDR1 MNHEY and CDR2 SVGAGI come from the germline V gene. CDR3: CASSEGQYYGYTF. Here the CDR3 DNA reads TGTGCCAGCAGTGAAGGACAGTACTATGGCTACACCTTC.